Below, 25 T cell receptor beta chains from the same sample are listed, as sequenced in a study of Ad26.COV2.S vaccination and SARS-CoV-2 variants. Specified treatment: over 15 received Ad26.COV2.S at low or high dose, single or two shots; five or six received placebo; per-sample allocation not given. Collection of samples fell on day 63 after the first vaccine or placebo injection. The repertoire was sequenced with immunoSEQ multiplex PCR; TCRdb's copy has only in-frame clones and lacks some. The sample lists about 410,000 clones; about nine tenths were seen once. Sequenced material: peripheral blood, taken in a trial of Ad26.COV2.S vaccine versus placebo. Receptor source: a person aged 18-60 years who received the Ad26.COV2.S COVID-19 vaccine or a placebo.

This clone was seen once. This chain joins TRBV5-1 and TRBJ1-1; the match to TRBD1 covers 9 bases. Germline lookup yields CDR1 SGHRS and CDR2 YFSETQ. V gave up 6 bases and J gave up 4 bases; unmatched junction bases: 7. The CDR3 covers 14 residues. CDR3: CASNIRQGGTEAFF. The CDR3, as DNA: TGCGCCAGCAACATCAGACAGGGGGGCACTGAAGCTTTCTTT.

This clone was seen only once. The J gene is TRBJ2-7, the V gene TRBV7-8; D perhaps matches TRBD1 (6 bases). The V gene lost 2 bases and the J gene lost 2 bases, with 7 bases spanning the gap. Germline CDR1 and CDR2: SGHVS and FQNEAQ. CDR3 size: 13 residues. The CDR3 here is CASSLRTAYEQYF. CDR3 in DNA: TGTGCCAGCAGCTTACGGACAGCCTACGAGCAGTACTTC.

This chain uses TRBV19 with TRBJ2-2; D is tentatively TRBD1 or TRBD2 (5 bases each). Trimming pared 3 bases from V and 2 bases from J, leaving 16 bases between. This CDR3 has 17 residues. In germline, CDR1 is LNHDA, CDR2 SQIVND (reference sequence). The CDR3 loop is CASSIRGPGGNTGELFF. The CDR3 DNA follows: TGTGCCAGTAGTATTAGGGGACCGGGCGGAAACACCGGGGAGCTGTTTTTT.

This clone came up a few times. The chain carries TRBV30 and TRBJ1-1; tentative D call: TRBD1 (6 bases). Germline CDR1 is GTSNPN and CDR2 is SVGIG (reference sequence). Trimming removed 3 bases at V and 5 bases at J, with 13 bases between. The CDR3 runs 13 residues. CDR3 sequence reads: CAWSRSQGTEAFF. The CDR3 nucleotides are TGTGCCTGGAGCCGGTCCCAGGGGACTGAAGCTTTCTTT.

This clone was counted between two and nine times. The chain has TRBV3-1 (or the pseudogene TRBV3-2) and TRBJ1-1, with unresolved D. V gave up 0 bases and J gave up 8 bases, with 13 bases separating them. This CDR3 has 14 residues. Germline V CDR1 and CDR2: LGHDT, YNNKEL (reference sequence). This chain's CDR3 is CASSQEGRRAEAFF. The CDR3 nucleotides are TGTGCCAGCAGCCAAGAAGGCAGGCGGGCGGAAGCTTTCTTT.

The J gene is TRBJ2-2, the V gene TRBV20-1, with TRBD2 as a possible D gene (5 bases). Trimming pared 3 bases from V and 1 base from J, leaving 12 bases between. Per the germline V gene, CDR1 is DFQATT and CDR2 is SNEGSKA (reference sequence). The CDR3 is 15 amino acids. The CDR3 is CSASAGQLNTGELFF. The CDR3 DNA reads TGCAGTGCTAGTGCGGGTCAACTGAACACCGGGGAGCTGTTTTTT.

DNA for the CDR3: TGCGCCAGCAGCCAAGTTAGCCGGAAAAAGAATTCACCCCTCCACTTT. This codes for CASSQVSRKKNSPLHF. The chain uses TRBV4-3 and TRBJ1-6; D gene unclear. Per the germline V gene, CDR1 is LGHNA and CDR2 is YSLEER. CDR3 length equals 16 residues. Trimming cost V 1 base and J 7 bases, with 14 bases left between them.

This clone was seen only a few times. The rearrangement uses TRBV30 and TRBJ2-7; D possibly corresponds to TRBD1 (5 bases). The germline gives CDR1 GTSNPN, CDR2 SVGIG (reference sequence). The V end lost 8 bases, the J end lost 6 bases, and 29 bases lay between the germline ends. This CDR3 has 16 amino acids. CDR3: CAPVGPKPNNKGEQYF. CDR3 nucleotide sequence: TGTGCCCCGGTGGGGCCTAAACCTAACAATAAGGGCGAGCAGTACTTC.

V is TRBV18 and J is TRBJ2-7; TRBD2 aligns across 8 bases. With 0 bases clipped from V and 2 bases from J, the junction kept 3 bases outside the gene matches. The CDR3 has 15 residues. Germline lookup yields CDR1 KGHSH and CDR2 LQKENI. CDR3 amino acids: CASSPPRGGTYEQYF. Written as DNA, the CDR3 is TGTGCCAGCTCACCACCCCGGGGGGGAACCTACGAGCAGTACTTC.

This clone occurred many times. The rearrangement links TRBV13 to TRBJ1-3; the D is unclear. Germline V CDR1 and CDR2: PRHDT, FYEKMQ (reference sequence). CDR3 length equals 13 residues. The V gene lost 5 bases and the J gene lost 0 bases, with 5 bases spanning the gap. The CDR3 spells CASSPLSGNTIYF. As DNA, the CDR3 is TGTGCCAGCAGCCCACTCTCTGGAAACACCATATATTTT.

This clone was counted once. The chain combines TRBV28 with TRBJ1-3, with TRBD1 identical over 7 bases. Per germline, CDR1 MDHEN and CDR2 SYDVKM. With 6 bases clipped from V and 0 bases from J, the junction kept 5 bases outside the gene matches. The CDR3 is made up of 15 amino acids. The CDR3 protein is CASSSQGDSGNTIYF. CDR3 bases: TGTGCCAGCAGCTCCCAGGGGGACTCTGGAAACACCATATATTTT.

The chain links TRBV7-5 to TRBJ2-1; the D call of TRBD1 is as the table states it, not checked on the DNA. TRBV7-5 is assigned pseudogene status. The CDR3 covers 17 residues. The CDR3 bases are TGTGCCAGAAGCTTAGCGCTAGGGGGACAGGCCTACAATGAGCAGTTCTTC. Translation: CARSLALGGQAYNEQFF.

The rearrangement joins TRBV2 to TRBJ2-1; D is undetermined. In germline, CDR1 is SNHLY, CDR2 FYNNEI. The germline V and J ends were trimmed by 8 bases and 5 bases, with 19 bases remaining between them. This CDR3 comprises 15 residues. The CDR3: CASLRWNGVDNEQFF. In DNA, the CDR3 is TGTGCCAGCTTAAGATGGAATGGGGTGGACAATGAGCAGTTCTTC.

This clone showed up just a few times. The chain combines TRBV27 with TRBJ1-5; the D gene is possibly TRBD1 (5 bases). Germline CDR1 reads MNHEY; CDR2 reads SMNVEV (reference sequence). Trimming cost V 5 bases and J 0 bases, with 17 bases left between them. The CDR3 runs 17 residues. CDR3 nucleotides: TGTGCCAGCAGTCCCGAAGGCCCGGGGGGTAGCAATCAGCCCCAGCATTTT. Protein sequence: CASSPEGPGGSNQPQHF.

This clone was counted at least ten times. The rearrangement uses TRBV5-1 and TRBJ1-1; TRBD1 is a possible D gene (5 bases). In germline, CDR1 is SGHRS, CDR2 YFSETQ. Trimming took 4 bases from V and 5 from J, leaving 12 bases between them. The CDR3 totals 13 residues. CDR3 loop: CASSQTEGTEAFF. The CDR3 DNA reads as TGCGCCAGCAGCCAAACCGAGGGGACTGAAGCTTTCTTT. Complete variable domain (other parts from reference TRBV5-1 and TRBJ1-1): KAGVTQTPRYLIKTRGQQVTLSCSPISGHRSVSWYQQTPGQGLQFLFEYFSETQRNKGNFPGRFSGRQFSNSRSEMNVSTLELGDSALYLCASSQTEGTEAFFGQGTRLTVV.

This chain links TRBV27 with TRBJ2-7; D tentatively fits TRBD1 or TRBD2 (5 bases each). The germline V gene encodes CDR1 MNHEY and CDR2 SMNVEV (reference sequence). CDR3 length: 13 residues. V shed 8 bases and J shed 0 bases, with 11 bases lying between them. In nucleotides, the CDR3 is TGTGCCAGCTCGAGGGGAATCTCCTACGAGCAGTACTTC. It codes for CASSRGISYEQYF.

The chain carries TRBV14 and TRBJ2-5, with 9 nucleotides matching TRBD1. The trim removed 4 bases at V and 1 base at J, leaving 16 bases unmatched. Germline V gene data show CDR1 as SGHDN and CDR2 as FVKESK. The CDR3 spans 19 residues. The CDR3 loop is CASSPSGRDRVYFQETQYF. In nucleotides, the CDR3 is TGTGCCAGCAGCCCCTCGGGCCGGGACAGGGTTTATTTCCAAGAGACCCAGTACTTC.

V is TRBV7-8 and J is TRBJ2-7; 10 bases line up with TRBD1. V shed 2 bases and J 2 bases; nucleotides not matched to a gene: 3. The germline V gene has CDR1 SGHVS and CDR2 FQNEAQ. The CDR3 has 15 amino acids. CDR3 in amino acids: CASSLWDRGTYEQYF. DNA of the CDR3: TGTGCCAGCAGCTTATGGGACAGGGGTACCTACGAGCAGTACTTC.

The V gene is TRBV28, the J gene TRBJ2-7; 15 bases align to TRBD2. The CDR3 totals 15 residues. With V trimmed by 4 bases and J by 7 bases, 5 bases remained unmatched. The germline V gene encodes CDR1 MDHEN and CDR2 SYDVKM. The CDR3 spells CASSWTSGGALEQYF. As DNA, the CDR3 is TGTGCCAGCAGTTGGACTAGCGGGGGGGCGTTGGAGCAGTACTTC.

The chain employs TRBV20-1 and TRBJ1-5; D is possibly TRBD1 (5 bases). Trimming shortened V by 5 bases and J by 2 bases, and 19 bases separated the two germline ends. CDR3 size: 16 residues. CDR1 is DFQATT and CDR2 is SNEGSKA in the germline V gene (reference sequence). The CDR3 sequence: CSAGGTVGAGNQPQHF. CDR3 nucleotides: TGCAGTGCTGGTGGGACGGTTGGAGCGGGCAATCAGCCCCAGCATTTT.

DNA for the CDR3: TGTGCCAGCAGCCCGTTTCCGACCGGGACAGGGAGTAATAATTCACCCCTCCACTTT. Translated, it gives CASSPFPTGTGSNNSPLHF. This chain uses TRBV3-1 (or the pseudogene TRBV3-2) with TRBJ1-6, with TRBD1 identical over 9 bases. Germline loops: CDR1 LGHDT, CDR2 YNNKEL (reference sequence). CDR3 size: 19 residues. V was clipped by 4 bases and J by 5 bases; unmatched bases: 15.

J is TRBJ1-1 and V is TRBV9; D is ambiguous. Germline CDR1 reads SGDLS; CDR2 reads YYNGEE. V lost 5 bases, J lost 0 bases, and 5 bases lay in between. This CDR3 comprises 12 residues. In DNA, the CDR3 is TGTGCCAGCAGTAACATGAACACTGAAGCTTTCTTT. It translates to CASSNMNTEAFF. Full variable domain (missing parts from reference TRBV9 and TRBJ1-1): DSGVTQTPKHLITATGQRVTLRCSPRSGDLSVYWYQQSLDQGLQFLIQYYNGEERAKGNILERFSAQQFPDLHSELNLSSLELGDSALYFCASSNMNTEAFFGQGTRLTVV.

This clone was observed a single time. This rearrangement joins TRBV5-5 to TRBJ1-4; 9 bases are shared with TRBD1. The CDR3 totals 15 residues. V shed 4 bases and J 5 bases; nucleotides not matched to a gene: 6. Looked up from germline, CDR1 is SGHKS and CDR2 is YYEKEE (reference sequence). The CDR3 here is CASSAIGQGNEKLFF. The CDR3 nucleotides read TGTGCCAGCAGCGCCATCGGACAGGGGAATGAAAAACTGTTTTTT. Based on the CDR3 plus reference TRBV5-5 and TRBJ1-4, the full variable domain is DAGVTQSPTHLIKTRGQQVTLRCSPISGHKSVSWYQQVLGQGPQFIFQYYEKEERGRGNFPDRFSARQFPNYSSELNVNALLLGDSALYLCASSAIGQGNEKLFFGSGTQLSVL.

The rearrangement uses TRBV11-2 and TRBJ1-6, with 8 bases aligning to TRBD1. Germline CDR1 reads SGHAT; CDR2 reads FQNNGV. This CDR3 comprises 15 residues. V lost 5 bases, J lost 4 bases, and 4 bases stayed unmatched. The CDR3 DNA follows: TGTGCCAGCAGCCCCAGGACAGGGTATAATTCACCCCTCCACTTT. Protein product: CASSPRTGYNSPLHF.

CDR3 DNA: TGTGCCAGCAGCGTAGGAGGGCGGTTACATGAAAAACTGTTTTTT. It translates to CASSVGGRLHEKLFF. The V call is TRBV9, the J call TRBJ1-4; D unresolved. This CDR3 spans 15 amino acids. Trimming shortened V by 0 bases and J by 6 bases, and 12 bases separated the two germline ends. Looked up from germline, CDR1 is SGDLS and CDR2 is YYNGEE.